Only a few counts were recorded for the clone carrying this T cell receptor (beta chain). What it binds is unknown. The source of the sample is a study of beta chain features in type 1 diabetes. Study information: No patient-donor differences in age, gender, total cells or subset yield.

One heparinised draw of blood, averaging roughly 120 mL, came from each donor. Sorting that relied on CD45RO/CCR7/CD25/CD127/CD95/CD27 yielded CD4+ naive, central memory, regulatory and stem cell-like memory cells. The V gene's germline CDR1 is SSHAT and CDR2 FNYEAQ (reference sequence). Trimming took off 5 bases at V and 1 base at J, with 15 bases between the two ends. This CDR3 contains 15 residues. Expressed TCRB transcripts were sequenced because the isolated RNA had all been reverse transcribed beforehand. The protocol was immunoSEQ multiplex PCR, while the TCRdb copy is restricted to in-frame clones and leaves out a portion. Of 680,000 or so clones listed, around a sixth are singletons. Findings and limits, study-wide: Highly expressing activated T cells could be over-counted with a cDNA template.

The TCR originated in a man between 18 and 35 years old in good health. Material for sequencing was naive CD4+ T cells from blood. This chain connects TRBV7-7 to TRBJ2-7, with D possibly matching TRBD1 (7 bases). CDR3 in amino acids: CASSPQTGRSYEQYF. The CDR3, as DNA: TGTGCCAGCAGCCCGCAGACAGGGAGGTCCTACGAGCAGTACTTC.